This T cell receptor beta chain was identified during a study of cytomegalovirus exposure and HLA in healthy donors. V shed 1 base and J shed 1 base, with 11 bases lying between them. In germline, CDR1 is LGHNA, CDR2 YNFKEQ. CDR3 length equals 17 residues. Primers: 60 Vbeta forward and 13 Jbeta reverse. Produced via immunoSEQ multiplex PCR; TCRdb's table is partial and in-frame only. The table lists roughly 75,000 clones. Study observations and caveats: Later analysis suggested links between common viral pathogens and several top significant clusters. In an earlier analysis, about 90% or about 30%: the productive usage of most TCR beta V segments. Differences between HLA loci emerged in a later analysis of TCR association rates, with DRB1 most and HLA-C fewest. Across donors, sequencing depth was assumed by presence/absence analyses to be roughly uniform.

On this clone: Its specificity is unknown.

This chain uses TRBV4-2 with TRBJ2-6; possibly TRBD2 for D (5 bases). This receptor was identified in a boy between 10 and 17 years old in good health and CMV-seronegative. The sample consisted of PBMCs. The chain's CDR3 is CASSQAGTESGANVLTF. The CDR3 DNA follows: TGTGCCAGCAGCCAAGCGGGAACAGAATCTGGGGCCAACGTCCTGACTTTC.